The 24 T cell receptor beta chains listed next were all sequenced from one sample in a study of regulatory T cells in long-lasting Graves disease. Through Arm-PCR of CDR3 regions and iRepertoire HTBI primers, TCR beta libraries were built. A single record per CDR3 protein comes from TCRdb applying MiXCR to the multiplex PCR reads. The top ten clones hold roughly an eighth of a sample with about 470,000 distinct CDR3 sequences, around 16% of them seen once. Time point defined: newly diagnosed GD, antithyroid drugs for less than 3 months. With RNA extracted from PBMCs as input, the TCR library was made. The sample also formed part of further work on T cells in Graves' hyperthyroidism and ophthalmopathy.

The specimen was peripheral blood mononuclear cells (PBMCs), collected at new diagnosis, from a patient treated with antithyroid drugs. These receptors all stem from a man aged 35 to 55 with Graves disease.

The table lists this clonotype with many counts. The chain combines TRBV9 with TRBJ2-7; 7 bases are shared with TRBD1. Germline V CDR1 and CDR2: SGDLS, YYNGEE. This CDR3 contains 14 residues. Trimming removed 3 bases from V and 3 bases from J; junction bases left unmatched: 6. The CDR3 sequence: CASSGTGEGYEQYF. Written as DNA, the CDR3 is TGTGCCAGCAGCGGAACAGGGGAAGGCTACGAGCAGTACTTC. The full variable domain, in which reference TRBV9 and TRBJ2-7 provide the parts outside the CDR3, is DSGVTQTPKHLITATGQRVTLRCSPRSGDLSVYWYQQSLDQGLQFLIQYYNGEERAKGNILERFSAQQFPDLHSELNLSSLELGDSALYFCASSGTGEGYEQYFGPGTRLTVT.

There are many counts of this clonotype. The chain links TRBV20-1 to TRBJ2-5; TRBD2 matches 13 bases. The CDR3 length is 14 residues. J lost 4 bases, V lost 6 bases, and 5 bases had no gene match. The germline V gene has CDR1 DFQATT and CDR2 SNEGSKA (reference sequence). CDR3 region: CSARTSGSGETQYF. In nucleotides, the CDR3 is TGCAGTGCGCGGACTAGCGGGAGCGGAGAGACCCAGTACTTC.

This chain connects TRBV5-1 to TRBJ1-4; a weak D match, TRBD1 (6 bases). In germline, CDR1 is SGHRS, CDR2 YFSETQ. This CDR3 is built from 15 residues. V was pared by 4 bases and J by 7 bases, with 17 bases between. The DNA for the CDR3 is TGCGCCAGCAGCGGTTCCGGGACAACTTTTGAAAAACTGTTTTTT. This sequence encodes CASSGSGTTFEKLFF. The full variable domain, its missing parts supplied by reference TRBV5-1 and TRBJ1-4, is KAGVTQTPRYLIKTRGQQVTLSCSPISGHRSVSWYQQTPGQGLQFLFEYFSETQRNKGNFPGRFSGRQFSNSRSEMNVSTLELGDSALYLCASSGSGTTFEKLFFGSGTQLSVL.

This clonotype was observed at least ten times. The chain recombines TRBV20-1 with TRBJ2-1; 7 nucleotides align to TRBD2. The CDR3 is 15 residues long. Germline assignment: CDR1 DFQATT and CDR2 SNEGSKA (reference sequence). V shed 0 bases, J shed 2 bases, and the junction held 4 bases outside the gene matches. The CDR3 loop reads CSARDGGSTYNEQFF. The CDR3 bases are TGCAGTGCTAGAGATGGCGGGAGCACCTACAATGAGCAGTTCTTC.

This clonotype came up many times. The chain joins TRBV12-3 or TRBV12-4 to TRBJ1-1, with a possible D match to TRBD1 (6 bases). The CDR3 is 16 residues long. V was cut by 7 bases and J by 4 bases, with 22 bases left in between. The DNA of the CDR3 is TGTGCCAGCACCTTCCAGATCTCGGGGGCGAGCACTGAAGCTTTCTTT. It translates to CASTFQISGASTEAFF.

At least ten counts were recorded for this clonotype. The gene calls are TRBV20-1 and TRBJ1-1; D unresolved. CDR1 DFQATT and CDR2 SNEGSKA come from the germline V gene (reference sequence). This CDR3 has 12 residues. V was cut by 1 base and J by 5 bases, with 8 bases left in between. The CDR3 here is CSARVKLTEAFF. In nucleotides, the CDR3 is TGCAGTGCTAGAGTTAAGTTAACTGAAGCTTTCTTT.

This clonotype has ten or more counts. The chain combines TRBV2 with TRBJ2-1; D could derive from TRBD1 or TRBD2 (5 bases each). V was shortened by 4 bases and J by 5 bases, with 12 bases between the two germline ends. The CDR3 is made up of 14 amino acids. Germline CDR1 and CDR2: SNHLY and FYNNEI. CDR3 DNA: TGTGCCAGCAGTGTTACCGGGGCCCACAATGAGCAGTTCTTC. Amino acids: CASSVTGAHNEQFF.

The chain couples TRBV6-2 or TRBV6-3 to TRBJ1-5; D is uncertain. CDR3 length: 16 amino acids. The V end lost 5 bases, the J end lost 6 bases, and 20 bases lay between the germline ends. Germline CDR1 is MNHEY and CDR2 is SVGEGT. The CDR3 DNA is TGTGCCAGCAGTGAACCCCAGGTTACCCTAAGTCAGCCCCAGCATTTT. Protein product: CASSEPQVTLSQPQHF.

At least ten counts were recorded for this clonotype. CDR3 in DNA: TGTGCCAGCAGCCAAGTCGGGGAGCAGTTCTTC. This gives the protein CASSQVGEQFF. The V gene is TRBV3-1, the J gene TRBJ2-1; D unclear. The ends were cut back, 1 base at V and 10 bases at J, with 5 bases in the middle. CDR3 length: 11 amino acids. The germline V gene has CDR1 LGHDT and CDR2 YNNKEL (reference sequence).

Many counts were recorded for this clonotype. This chain links TRBV13 with TRBJ2-2; D is uncertain. The V end was cut by 1 base, the J end by 7 bases, with 13 bases between. The CDR3 is 15 residues long. CDR1 and CDR2 (germline): PRHDT, FYEKMQ (reference sequence). CDR3 loop: CASSLAGPSVGELFF. The CDR3 coding sequence is TGTGCCAGCAGCTTAGCTGGTCCCTCGGTCGGGGAGCTGTTTTTT. Supplemented by reference TRBV13 and TRBJ2-2, the full variable domain reads AAGVIQSPRHLIKEKRETATLKCYPIPRHDTVYWYQQGPGQDPQFLISFYEKMQSDKGSIPDRFSAQQFSDYHSELNMSSLELGDSALYFCASSLAGPSVGELFFGEGSRLTVL.

The chain couples TRBV28 to TRBJ1-2, with TRBD1 as a possible D gene (5 bases). Trimming shortened V by 6 bases and J by 10 bases, and 18 bases separated the two germline ends. CDR1 is MDHEN and CDR2 is SYDVKM in the germline V gene. The CDR3 consists of 13 residues. The CDR3 spells CASSPPGPLSYTF. The CDR3 region has the DNA TGTGCCAGCAGCCCCCCGGGGCCCTTGTCCTACACCTTC.

This chain joins TRBV7-3 and TRBJ2-2; perhaps TRBD2 as D (6 bases). V dropped 1 base and J dropped 7 bases, with 10 bases sitting between them. CDR3 length: 14 amino acids. Germline V CDR1 and CDR2: SGHTA, FQGTGA. As DNA, the CDR3 is TGTGCCAGCAGCTTAATGTCGGGGGACGGGGAGCTGTTTTTT. Amino acids: CASSLMSGDGELFF.

This clonotype was observed many times. This chain joins TRBV28 and TRBJ1-1; D not certain. Between the trimmed V and J ends, which lost 3 bases and 1 base, there was a span of 12 bases. The CDR3 is made up of 15 amino acids. Per germline, CDR1 MDHEN and CDR2 SYDVKM. CDR3 coding DNA: TGTGCCAGCAGTTTCTATAGCCGGGGGAACACTGAAGCTTTCTTT. Residues: CASSFYSRGNTEAFF.

This clonotype came up a few times. This chain links TRBV20-1 with TRBJ1-6; maybe TRBD1 (5 bases). The CDR3 has 17 amino acids. V was cut by 0 bases and J by 9 bases, with 21 bases left in between. CDR1 DFQATT and CDR2 SNEGSKA come from the germline V gene (reference sequence). In DNA, the CDR3 is TGCAGTGCTAGAGATAGGTCGGTAGGGGTGACTGCTTCACCCCTCCACTTT. As protein: CSARDRSVGVTASPLHF.

In its sample, this clonotype was seen many times. The rearrangement uses TRBV28 and TRBJ2-5, with TRBD2 as a possible D gene (6 bases). V was trimmed by 8 bases and J by 1 base, leaving 17 bases between them. The CDR3 is 15 amino acids. Looked up from germline, CDR1 is MDHEN and CDR2 is SYDVKM. DNA of the CDR3: TGTGCCAGCCTACCCGGCGGGGCAGGCCAAGAGACCCAGTACTTC. Its translation: CASLPGGAGQETQYF.

This clonotype was observed at least ten times. The genes are TRBV11-3 and TRBJ2-1, with 8 bases aligning to TRBD2. Germline values: CDR1 SGHNT, CDR2 YENEEA. V lost 4 bases to trimming and J lost 7 bases; unmatched junction nucleotides: 12. The CDR3 contains 16 residues. CDR3 coding DNA: TGTGCCAGCAGCTCCCAAGCGGGAGCACTTCGGAATGAGCAGTTCTTC. This codes for CASSSQAGALRNEQFF.

This clonotype occurred a few times. CDR3 residues: CSARLAFTGELFF. CDR3 nucleotide sequence: TGCAGTGCTAGACTAGCGTTCACCGGGGAGCTGTTTTTT. This rearrangement joins TRBV20-1 to TRBJ2-2, with TRBD2 as a possible D gene (6 bases). V was clipped by 2 bases and J by 4 bases, with 8 bases between them. The CDR3 consists of 13 residues. CDR1 and CDR2 from the germline V gene are DFQATT and SNEGSKA (reference sequence).

CDR3 amino acids: CASSTGSHEQYF. The CDR3 bases are TGTGCCAGTAGTACAGGGTCCCACGAGCAGTACTTC. V and J are TRBV19 and TRBJ2-7; perhaps TRBD1 as D (5 bases). Trimming removed 4 bases from V and 5 bases from J, with 9 bases in between. Germline V gene lookup returns CDR1 LNHDA and CDR2 SQIVND (reference sequence). The CDR3 covers 12 residues.

The chain links TRBV12-3 or TRBV12-4 to TRBJ2-3; TRBD2 matches 7 bases. The CDR3 runs to 17 residues. V trimming: 6 bases; J trimming: 2 bases; junction bases outside the gene matches: 14. The CDR3 DNA is TGTGCCAGCAGCCTTGGGGGGGTTGGAGGGGCCACAGATACGCAGTATTTT. It encodes CASSLGGVGGATDTQYF.

In its sample, this clonotype was seen many times. The V call is TRBV5-1, the J call TRBJ2-2; 11 bases are a match to TRBD1. The junction had 4 bases not matched to a gene; V was cut back by 0 bases and J by 3 bases. The CDR3 has 17 residues. In germline, CDR1 is SGHRS, CDR2 YFSETQ. CDR3 protein: CASSLEGQGVYTGELFF. The CDR3 coding sequence is TGCGCCAGCAGCTTGGAGGGACAGGGGGTTTACACCGGGGAGCTGTTTTTT.

This chain connects TRBV5-1 to TRBJ1-1; a weak D match, TRBD1 (5 bases). This CDR3 contains 15 residues. CDR1 and CDR2 (germline): SGHRS, YFSETQ. V lost 0 bases, J lost 4 bases, and 13 bases lay in between. The CDR3 sequence: CASSLEVRESTEAFF. For the CDR3, the DNA is TGCGCCAGCAGCTTGGAGGTCAGGGAAAGCACTGAAGCTTTCTTT.

This clonotype has a count of ten or more. One junction end does not reproduce the germline sequence, and a read error may be involved. V and J are TRBV3-1 and TRBJ2-2; tentative D call: TRBD2 (5 bases). Germline CDR1 and CDR2: LGHDT and YNNKEL (reference sequence). This CDR3 has 12 amino acids. CDR3 DNA: TGTGCCAGCAGCCACGTCGCCGGGAAGCTGTTTTTT. Encoded protein: CASSHVAGKLFF.

Ten or more counts support this clonotype. In DNA form, the CDR3 reads TGCAGCGTCGGACAGGGGGAGACTGAAGCTTTCTTT. Translated: CSVGQGETEAFF. This chain connects TRBV29-1 to TRBJ1-1; 10 bases line up with TRBD1. CDR3 size: 12 residues. V shed 6 bases and J 5 bases; nucleotides not matched to a gene: 3. Looked up from germline, CDR1 is SQVTM and CDR2 is ANQGSEA.

This clonotype was observed many times. This chain joins TRBV28 and TRBJ2-7; D is tentatively TRBD1 or TRBD2 (5 bases each). Per germline, CDR1 MDHEN and CDR2 SYDVKM. The CDR3 is made up of 13 amino acids. V gave up 3 bases and J gave up 4 bases, with 10 bases separating them. CDR3 region: CASSFRDRYEQYF. The CDR3 DNA follows: TGTGCCAGCAGTTTCCGGGACCGGTACGAGCAGTACTTC.